Here is one T cell receptor beta chain with its context. Its target is unknown. This sample is part of a study of cytomegalovirus exposure and HLA in healthy donors. On the study more broadly: Out of 398 genotyped donors, less than 90% belonged to the Caucasian-associated ancestry cluster.

J gave up 4 bases and V 4 bases, and 7 bases lay outside the gene matches. CDR1 and CDR2 from the germline V gene are SGHTA and FQGTGA. The CDR3 extends over 15 amino acids. Amplification used 60 Vbeta primers and 13 Jbeta primers. TCRdb's copy holds only in-frame clones and misses some; the assay was immunoSEQ multiplex PCR. The data contain about 170,000 clones, 85% of them singletons. General study points: Owing to their indistinguishability, certain V segments, notably TRBV6-2 and TRBV6-3, were excluded.

Source material: PBMCs. This chain joins TRBV7-3 and TRBJ2-1; TRBD1 agrees at 7 bases. The receptor's source is a man aged 18 to 29 in good health and CMV-seropositive. CDR3 region: CASSSTGLAYNEQFF. The CDR3 coding sequence is TGTGCCAGCAGCTCGACAGGGCTCGCTTACAATGAGCAGTTCTTC.